This T cell receptor (beta chain) was sequenced during a study of regulatory T cells in long-lasting Graves disease (dated by TCRdb to the early 2020s). For context, the study as a whole: Newly diagnosed Graves' disease patients had taken antithyroid drugs for less than 3 months. A total of around 35 samples were covered by TCR sequencing, comprising around 13 persistent and 20 newly diagnosed Graves' disease patients. The study was conducted in China and was registered as a clinical trial. Peripheral blood TCR sequencing and RNA sequencing compared persistent Graves' disease patients with newly diagnosed Graves' disease patients. Results and caveats for the whole study, not just this receptor: Persistent disease showed preferential use of TRBV28, TRBJ1-2 and TRBJ2-5, whereas newly diagnosed disease favored TRBV20-1 and TRBJ2-1. The study examined only peripheral blood because the primary lesion, thyroid tissue, could not be accessed. The authors noted that the small sample size was a limitation that may lower accuracy. Patients with persistent disease shared more public clonotypes (fewer than 3,000) than newly diagnosed patients did (roughly 970). Persistent Graves' disease patients showed lower TCR Shannon entropy and fewer highly expanded clones than newly diagnosed patients, suggesting clonal expansion. Only the TCR beta chain was sequenced and analyzed.

In the case of this clonotype: What antigen it recognizes has not been identified. Base qualities were left out, and no much larger clone turns up one base away.

The library was prepared using multiplex PCR. Sequenced using an Illumina HiSeq 4000. TCR beta libraries were built with iRepertoire HTBI primers and Arm-PCR amplification of CDR3 regions. Before sequencing, the PCR products went through gel purification. In the authors' own workflow: Gene usage analysis of CDR3 amino acid clonotypes used the roughly 62 TRBV and 14 TRBJ segments found across samples. Filtered high-quality paired reads were merged into contigs using COPE and FqMerger. BLAST was used to align contigs to IMGT TRBV, TRBD and TRBJ reference genes, and CDR3 was defined according to IMGT. Clonotypes above 0.1% frequency were classified as highly expanded clones. Shannon entropy served as the measure of repertoire diversity, while the Gini coefficient captured V-J evenness. A clonotype found in more than one individual was treated as public. The public reads were reanalyzed by TCRdb: fastp trimming at Q25, MiXCR alignment, in-frame beta chains only. For every CDR3 protein sequence, its rows merge into one entry that carries the most common genes and DNA. What appears here as the V and J calls and clone size reflects TCRdb's work, not the paper's. Recorded for this sample are roughly 260,000 distinct CDR3 sequences; about 17% of them occurred a single time. The top ten clonotypes cover roughly 15% of the sample.

CDR1 and CDR2 were assigned from the germline V gene as SGHTA and FQGNSA. Including cysteine and phenylalanine, the CDR3 has 15 amino acids. Just the 45-base CDR3 DNA is kept, in frame starting at base 1. The junction shows trimming of 2 bases on V and 0 bases on J, plus 7 bases between the germline ends. Reading the label with the study, this specimen's time point is: newly diagnosed GD, antithyroid drugs for less than 3 months. RNA was extracted from PBMCs in TRIzol for both TCR sequencing and RNA sequencing. Graves' disease was diagnosed according to American Thyroid Association guidelines. Patients were recruited from an endocrinology department in Xi'an, China. Each patient gave 8.5 to 9.5 milliliters of peripheral blood, collected in an EDTA anticoagulant tube. Ficoll Paque Plus density gradient separation was used to isolate PBMCs, and no further T cell sorting was performed. RNA quality was checked with an Agilent 2100 Bioanalyzer and agarose gel, and concentration with a NanoDrop 2000.

These records were also assigned to another study, of T cells in Graves' hyperthyroidism and ophthalmopathy. Drawing on the second study: Stable Graves' hyperthyroidism was defined as the absence of progression to ophthalmopathy over 18 months of follow-up. Hyperthyroidism patients were newly diagnosed, with disease duration under 2 months, and aged 18 to 65 years. Exclusion was applied to patients with uncontrolled infections, other autoimmune diseases, pregnancy or lactation. Diagnoses were based on clinical symptoms, serum thyroxine and TRAb, thyroid ultrasound and orbital computed tomography. A first-round RT-PCR of the TCR CDR3 used the HTBI primer set with the Qiagen OneStep RT-PCR kit. Blood samples also contained most of the expanded thyroid clonotypes (frequency above 0.001), which suggests that blood repertoires may reflect thyroid immune responses. Ophthalmopathy was separated from stable hyperthyroidism by a 13 V-J signature model, with 85% to 90% sensitivity and roughly 81% specificity obtained in cross-validation and 80%/75% obtained in testing. In validation, progression to ophthalmopathy was predicted by the model with roughly 71% sensitivity and roughly 76% specificity, a median of approximately 6.5 months before onset. To identify TCR V-J signatures that set the groups apart, the researchers used a discovery cohort of 100 patients, made up of about 44 with Graves' ophthalmopathy and some 60 with stable Graves' hyperthyroidism. An independent validation cohort of 18 to 20 hyperthyroidism patients and approximately 16 patients who later progressed to ophthalmopathy tested prospective prediction of ophthalmopathy. The 75 to 100 discovery patients were divided at random into training and test sets in a 7:3 ratio. The study also compared thyroid tissue and blood T-cell repertoires from a handful of Graves' hyperthyroidism patients. After sampling, hyperthyroidism patients received methimazole starting at 30 mg daily, and ophthalmopathy patients received high-dose intravenous methylprednisolone. Libraries were constructed in a second round of multiplex PCR, after which size selection and purification were carried out. Libraries were sequenced paired-end with 100 bp reads on an Illumina HiSeq2000. SOAPnuke was used to process the raw data, with reads discarded if the reads contained adapters or uncalled bases, had a mean Phred below 15, or lacked an exact constant-primer or identifier match. High-quality paired reads were merged using COPE v1.2.5, and each unique nucleotide sequence was defined as a clonotype. MiTCR v1.1 was used to align clonotypes to the IMGT TRBV, TRBD and TRBJ reference segments. The analysis was restricted to V-J combinations with a frequency above 0.0001, which together covered just over 98% of the repertoires. A TCS score was defined as the ratio between F50 (clonal expansion) and ExV (chaos), using BLOSUM62-based TCRdist between CDR3 peptides within each V-J. Welch's t-statistics and random forest reduced fewer than 550 V-J features to about 12, which were used in a naive Bayes classifier (R e1071). Sample size was not statistically predetermined, and investigators were not blinded to group allocation. According to the paper, TCR Vbeta CDR3 sequencing was carried out on 135 peripheral blood samples, which came from over 40 ophthalmopathy, approximately 78 hyperthyroidism and roughly 17 progressor patients.

This clonotype was sampled from a woman younger than 45 with Graves disease. Donor details come from another sample of the same person, matched by shared clones. The chain is made from TRBV7-2 and TRBJ2-2; TRBD2 is a possible D gene, resting on 5 matching bases. The specimen was peripheral blood mononuclear cells (PBMCs), collected at new diagnosis, from a patient treated with antithyroid drugs. The DNA sequence is as follows: TGTGCCAGCAGCTTATGGGAGCCGAACACCGGGGAGCTGTTTTTT. This encodes CASSLWEPNTGELFF.